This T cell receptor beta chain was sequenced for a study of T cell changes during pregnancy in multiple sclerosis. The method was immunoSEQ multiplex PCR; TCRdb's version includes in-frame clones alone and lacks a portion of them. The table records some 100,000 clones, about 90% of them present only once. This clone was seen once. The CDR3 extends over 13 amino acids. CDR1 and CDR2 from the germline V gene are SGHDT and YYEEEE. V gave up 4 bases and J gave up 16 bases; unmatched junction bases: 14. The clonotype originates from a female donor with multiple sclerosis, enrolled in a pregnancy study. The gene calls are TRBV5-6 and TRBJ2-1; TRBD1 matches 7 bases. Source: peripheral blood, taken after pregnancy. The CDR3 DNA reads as TGTGCCAGCAGCAGGTACAGCCAGGGGGTCGAATTCTTC. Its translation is CASSRYSQGVEFF. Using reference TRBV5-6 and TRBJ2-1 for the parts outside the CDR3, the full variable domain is DAGVTQSPTHLIKTRGQQVTLRCSPKSGHDTVSWYQQALGQGPQFIFQYYEEEERQRGNFPDRFSGHQFPNYSSELNVNALLLGDSALYLCASSRYSQGVEFFGPGTRLTVL.